This TCR beta chain was observed in a study of monozygotic twins with inflammatory bowel disease. Study-level points and caveats: No single strong signal or clonotype associated with IBD was supported.

In eight separate reactions per sample, cDNA was generated. Via template switching, UMIs carrying a 6-nucleotide sample barcode were introduced. cDNA for TCRalpha and TCRbeta was amplified by nested PCRs of about 17 then roughly 10 cycles. TCRdb reprocessed the 5' RACE reads, keeping one entry per CDR3 protein, no DNA. This sample's table has 200,000 to 250,000 distinct CDR3 sequences. Per the germline V gene, CDR1 is SGHRS and CDR2 is YFSETQ. This CDR3 has 14 amino acids. Comment on this clonotype: Its antigen is not identified.

Specimen: blood. This sequence originates from a human donor with ulcerative colitis or Crohn's disease, or a healthy co-twin of an affected twin (not recorded which). The chain recombines TRBV5-1 with TRBJ1-5. The CDR3 protein is CASRPGNGNQPQHF. Variable domain in full (rest from reference TRBV5-1 and TRBJ1-5): KAGVTQTPRYLIKTRGQQVTLSCSPISGHRSVSWYQQTPGQGLQFLFEYFSETQRNKGNFPGRFSGRQFSNSRSEMNVSTLELGDSALYLCASRPGNGNQPQHFGDGTRLSIL.